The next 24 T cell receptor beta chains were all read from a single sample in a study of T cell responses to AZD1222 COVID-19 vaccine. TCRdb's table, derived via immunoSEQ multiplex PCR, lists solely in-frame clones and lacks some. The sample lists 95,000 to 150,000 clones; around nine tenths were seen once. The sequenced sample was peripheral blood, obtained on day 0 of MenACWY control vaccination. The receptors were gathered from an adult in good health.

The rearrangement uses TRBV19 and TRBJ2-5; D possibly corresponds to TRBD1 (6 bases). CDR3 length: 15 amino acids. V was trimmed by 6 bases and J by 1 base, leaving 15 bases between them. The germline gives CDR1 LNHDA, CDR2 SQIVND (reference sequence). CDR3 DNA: TGTGCCAGTAGCCCCCTAGGGGGTTTCCAAGAGACCCAGTACTTC. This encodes CASSPLGGFQETQYF.

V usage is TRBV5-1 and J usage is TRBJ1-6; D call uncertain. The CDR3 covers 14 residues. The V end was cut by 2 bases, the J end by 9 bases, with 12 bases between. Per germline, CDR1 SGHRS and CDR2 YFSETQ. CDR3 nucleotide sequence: TGCGCCAGCAGCTTTTATAGTGGTGGTTCACCCCTCCACTTT. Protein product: CASSFYSGGSPLHF.

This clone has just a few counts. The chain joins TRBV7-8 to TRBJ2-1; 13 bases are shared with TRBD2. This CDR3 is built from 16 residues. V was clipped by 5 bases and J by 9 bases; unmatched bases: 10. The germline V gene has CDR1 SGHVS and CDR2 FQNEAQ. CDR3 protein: CASSKPGTSGIREQFF. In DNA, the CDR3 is TGTGCCAGCAGCAAACCCGGGACTAGCGGGATTCGTGAGCAGTTCTTC.

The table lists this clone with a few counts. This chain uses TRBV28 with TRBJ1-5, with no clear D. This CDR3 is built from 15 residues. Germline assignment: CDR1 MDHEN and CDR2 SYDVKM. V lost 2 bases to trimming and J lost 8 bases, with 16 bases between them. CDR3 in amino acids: CASSLMDPVLEPQHF. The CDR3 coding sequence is TGTGCCAGCAGTTTAATGGACCCTGTTTTGGAGCCCCAGCATTTT.

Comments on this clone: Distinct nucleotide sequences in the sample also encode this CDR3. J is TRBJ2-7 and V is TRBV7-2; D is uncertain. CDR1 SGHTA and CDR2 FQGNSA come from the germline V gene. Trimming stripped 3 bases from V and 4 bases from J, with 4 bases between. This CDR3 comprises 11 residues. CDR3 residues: CASSFSYEQYF. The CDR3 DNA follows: TGTGCCAGCAGCTTCAGTTACGAGCAGTACTTC.

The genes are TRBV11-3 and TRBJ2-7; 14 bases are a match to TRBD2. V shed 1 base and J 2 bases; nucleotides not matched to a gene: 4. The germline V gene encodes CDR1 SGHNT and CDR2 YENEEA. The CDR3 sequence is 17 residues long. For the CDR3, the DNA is TGTGCCAGCAGCTTAGGCCGGGGACTAGCGGGGGCCTACGAGCAGTACTTC. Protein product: CASSLGRGLAGAYEQYF.

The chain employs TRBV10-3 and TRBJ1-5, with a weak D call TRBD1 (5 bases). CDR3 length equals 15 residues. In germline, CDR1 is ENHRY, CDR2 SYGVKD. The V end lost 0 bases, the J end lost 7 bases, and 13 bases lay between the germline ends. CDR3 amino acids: CAISESTAGWQPQHF. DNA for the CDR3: TGTGCCATCAGTGAGTCGACGGCAGGGTGGCAGCCCCAGCATTTT.

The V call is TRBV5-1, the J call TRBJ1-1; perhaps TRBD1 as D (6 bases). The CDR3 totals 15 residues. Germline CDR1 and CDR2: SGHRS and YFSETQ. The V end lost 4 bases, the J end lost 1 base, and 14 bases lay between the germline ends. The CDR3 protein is CASSTQDRKNTEAFF. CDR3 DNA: TGCGCCAGCAGCACCCAAGACAGGAAGAACACTGAAGCTTTCTTT.

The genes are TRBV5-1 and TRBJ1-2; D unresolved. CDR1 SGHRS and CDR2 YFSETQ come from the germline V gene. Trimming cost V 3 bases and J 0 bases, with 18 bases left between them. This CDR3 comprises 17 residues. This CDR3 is CASSSLPGASANYGYTF. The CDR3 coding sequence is TGCGCCAGCAGCTCCCTCCCTGGCGCGTCTGCTAACTATGGCTACACCTTC.

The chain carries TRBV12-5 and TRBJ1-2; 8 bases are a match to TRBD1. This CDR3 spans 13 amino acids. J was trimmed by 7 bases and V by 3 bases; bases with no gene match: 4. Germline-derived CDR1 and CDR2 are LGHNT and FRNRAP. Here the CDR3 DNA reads TGTGCTAGTGGTTTAGGACAGGGTGGTGGCTACACCTTC. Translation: CASGLGQGGGYTF.

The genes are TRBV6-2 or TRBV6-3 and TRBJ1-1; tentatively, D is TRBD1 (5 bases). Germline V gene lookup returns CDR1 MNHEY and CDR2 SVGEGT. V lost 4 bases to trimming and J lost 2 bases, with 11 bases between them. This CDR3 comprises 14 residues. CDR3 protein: CASSWGHSNTEAFF. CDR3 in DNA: TGTGCCAGCAGTTGGGGCCACAGTAACACTGAAGCTTTCTTT.

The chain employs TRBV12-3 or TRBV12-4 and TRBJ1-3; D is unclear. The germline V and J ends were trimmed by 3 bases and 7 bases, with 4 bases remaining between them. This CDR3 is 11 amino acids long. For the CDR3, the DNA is TGTGCCAGCAGTTTTGCGAACACCATATATTTT. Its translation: CASSFANTIYF.

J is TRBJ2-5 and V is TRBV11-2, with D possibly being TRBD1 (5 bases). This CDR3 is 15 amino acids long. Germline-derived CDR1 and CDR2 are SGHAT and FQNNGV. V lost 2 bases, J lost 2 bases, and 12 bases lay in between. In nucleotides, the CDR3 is TGTGCCAGCAGCTTATGGGCTACAGGTCAAGAGACCCAGTACTTC. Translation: CASSLWATGQETQYF.

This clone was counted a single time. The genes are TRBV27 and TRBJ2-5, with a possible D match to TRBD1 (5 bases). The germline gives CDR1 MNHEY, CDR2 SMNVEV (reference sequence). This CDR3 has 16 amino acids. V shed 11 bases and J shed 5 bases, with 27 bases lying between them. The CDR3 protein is CAEPIMAQGMGETQYF. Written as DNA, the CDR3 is TGTGCCGAACCAATTATGGCCCAGGGCATGGGGGAGACCCAGTACTTC.

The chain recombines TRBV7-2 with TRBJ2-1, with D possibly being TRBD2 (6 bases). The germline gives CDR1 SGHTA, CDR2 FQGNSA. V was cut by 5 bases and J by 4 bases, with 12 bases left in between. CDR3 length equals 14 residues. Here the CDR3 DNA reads TGTGCCAGCAGCAGACTAGGACCGTACAATGAGCAGTTCTTC. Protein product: CASSRLGPYNEQFF.

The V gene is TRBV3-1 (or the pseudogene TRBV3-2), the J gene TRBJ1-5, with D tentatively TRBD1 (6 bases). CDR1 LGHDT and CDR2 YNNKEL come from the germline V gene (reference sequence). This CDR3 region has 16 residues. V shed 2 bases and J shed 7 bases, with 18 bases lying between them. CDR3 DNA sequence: TGTGCCAGCAGCCAAAGGGGGGGCCTGGGTAACCAGCCCCAGCATTTT. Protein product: CASSQRGGLGNQPQHF.

The CDR3 protein is CASSFPNTEAFF. The CDR3 DNA is TGTGCCAGCAGTTTTCCAAACACTGAAGCTTTCTTT. The chain is built from TRBV12-3 or TRBV12-4 and TRBJ1-1, with D unresolved. V was trimmed by 3 bases and J by 2 bases, leaving 4 bases between them. The CDR3 length is 12 residues.

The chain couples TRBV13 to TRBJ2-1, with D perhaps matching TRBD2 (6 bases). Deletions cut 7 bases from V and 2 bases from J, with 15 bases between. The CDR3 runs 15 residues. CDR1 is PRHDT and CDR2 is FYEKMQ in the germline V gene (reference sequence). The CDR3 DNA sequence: TGTGCCAGCAATTATCGGCGGGGAACCTACAATGAGCAGTTCTTC. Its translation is CASNYRRGTYNEQFF.

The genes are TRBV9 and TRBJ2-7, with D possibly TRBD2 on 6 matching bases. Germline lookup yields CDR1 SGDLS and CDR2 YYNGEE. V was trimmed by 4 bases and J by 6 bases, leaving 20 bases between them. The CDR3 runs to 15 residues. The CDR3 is CASSPREHPLGEQYF. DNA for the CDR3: TGTGCCAGCAGCCCCCGGGAGCACCCTTTGGGCGAGCAGTACTTC.

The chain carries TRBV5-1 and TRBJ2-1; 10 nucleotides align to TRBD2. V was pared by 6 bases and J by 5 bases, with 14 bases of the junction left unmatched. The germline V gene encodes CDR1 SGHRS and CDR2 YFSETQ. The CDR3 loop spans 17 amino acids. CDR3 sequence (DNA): TGCGCCAGCACCAGACTTCCGCTAGCGGGAGACAACAATGAGCAGTTCTTC. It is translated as CASTRLPLAGDNNEQFF.

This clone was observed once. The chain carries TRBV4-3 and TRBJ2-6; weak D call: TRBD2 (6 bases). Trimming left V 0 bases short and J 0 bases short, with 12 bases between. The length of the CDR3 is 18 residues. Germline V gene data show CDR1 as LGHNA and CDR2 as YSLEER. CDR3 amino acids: CASSQEGGVVSGANVLTF. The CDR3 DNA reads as TGCGCCAGCAGCCAAGAAGGCGGGGTGGTCTCTGGGGCCAACGTCCTGACTTTC.

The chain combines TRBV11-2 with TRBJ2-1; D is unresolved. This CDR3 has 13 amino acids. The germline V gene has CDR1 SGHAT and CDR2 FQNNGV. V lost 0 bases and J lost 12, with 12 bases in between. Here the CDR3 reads CASSLDKGRLQFF. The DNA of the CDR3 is TGTGCCAGCAGCTTAGATAAGGGCAGACTGCAGTTCTTC.

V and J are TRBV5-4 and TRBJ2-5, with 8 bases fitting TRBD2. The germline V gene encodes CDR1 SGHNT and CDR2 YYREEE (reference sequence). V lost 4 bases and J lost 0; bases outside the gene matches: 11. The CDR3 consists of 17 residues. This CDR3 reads CASSRDIPGRDQETQYF. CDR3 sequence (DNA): TGTGCCAGCAGCAGGGACATTCCCGGGAGGGACCAAGAGACCCAGTACTTC.

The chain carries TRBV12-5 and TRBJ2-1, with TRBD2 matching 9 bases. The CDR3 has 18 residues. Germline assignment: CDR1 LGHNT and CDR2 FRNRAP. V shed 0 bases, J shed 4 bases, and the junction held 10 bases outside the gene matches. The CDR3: CASGLVISAGGPYNEQFF. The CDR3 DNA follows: TGTGCTAGTGGTTTGGTAATTTCGGCGGGAGGGCCTTACAATGAGCAGTTCTTC.